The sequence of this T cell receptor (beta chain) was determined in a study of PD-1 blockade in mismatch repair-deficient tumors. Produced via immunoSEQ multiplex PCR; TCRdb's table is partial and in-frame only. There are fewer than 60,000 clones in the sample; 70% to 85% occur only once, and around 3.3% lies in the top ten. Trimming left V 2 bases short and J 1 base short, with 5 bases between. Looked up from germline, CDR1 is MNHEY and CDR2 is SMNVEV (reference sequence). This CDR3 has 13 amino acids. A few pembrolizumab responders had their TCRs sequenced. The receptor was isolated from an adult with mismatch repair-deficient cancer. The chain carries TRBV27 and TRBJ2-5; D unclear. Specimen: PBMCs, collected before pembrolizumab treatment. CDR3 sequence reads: CASSLAFQETQYF. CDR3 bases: TGTGCCAGCAGTTTAGCCTTCCAAGAGACCCAGTACTTC.